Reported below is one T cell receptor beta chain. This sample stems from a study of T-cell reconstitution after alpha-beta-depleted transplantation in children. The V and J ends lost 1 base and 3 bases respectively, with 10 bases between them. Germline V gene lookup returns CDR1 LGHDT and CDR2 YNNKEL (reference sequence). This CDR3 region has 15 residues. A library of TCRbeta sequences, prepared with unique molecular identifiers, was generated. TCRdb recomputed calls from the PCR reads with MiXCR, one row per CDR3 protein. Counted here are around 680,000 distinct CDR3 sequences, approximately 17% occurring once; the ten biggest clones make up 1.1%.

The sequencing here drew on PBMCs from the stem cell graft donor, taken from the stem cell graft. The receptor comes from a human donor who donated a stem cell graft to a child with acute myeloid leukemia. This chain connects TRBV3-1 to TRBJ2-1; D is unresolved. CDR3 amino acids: CASSQVPGDYNEQFF. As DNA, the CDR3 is TGTGCCAGCAGCCAAGTCCCTGGGGACTACAATGAGCAGTTCTTC.